This entry is about one T cell receptor (beta chain). The data stem from a study of blood T cell repertoires in COVID-19. Study-wide background: The United States, Italy and Spain provided the acute and convalescent COVID-19 samples. Sample material is recorded as cDNA or gDNA derived from T cells, B-cell-depleted T cells, or PBMCs.

The CDR3 has 14 residues. Germline assignment: CDR1 LNHDA and CDR2 SQIVND (reference sequence). Trimming removed 3 bases from V and 15 bases from J; junction bases left unmatched: 14. How the authors handled the data: By means of reference gene primer amplification, nucleated cell counts were estimated. The protocol was immunoSEQ multiplex PCR, while the TCRdb copy is restricted to in-frame clones and leaves out a portion. V, J and clone size are those of that table, while D and trimming were read from the DNA. The sample lists 310,000 or so clones, 80% to 90% occurring once. This chain uses TRBV19 with TRBJ2-1; TRBD2 matches 7 bases. The sequence came from a woman in her forties or fifties with acute or convalescent COVID-19. Sequenced material: peripheral blood. The CDR3 nucleotides are TGTGCCAGTAGTATGGGAGGGAACGGTCGCCGGACGTTCTTC. This encodes CASSMGGNGRRTFF.